The clone carrying this TCR beta chain was seen more than once but under ten times. Its antigen is unidentified. The entry originates in a study of OX40 agonist ivuxolimab in advanced cancers. Study context: Partial responses were recorded for three patients, including one with hepatocellular carcinoma and two with cutaneous melanoma. Broader study findings: CD8+ T cells (on average) carried more expanded clones than CD4+ T cells. Researchers did not determine the expanded peripheral T cells' antigen specificity. Doses of 0.1 to 3.0 mg/kg were accompanied by clonal expansion of CD4+ and CD8+ blood T cells by week 6.

Germline CDR1 reads LNHDA; CDR2 reads SQIVND (reference sequence). V lost 8 bases to trimming and J lost 9 bases, with 21 bases between them. There are 14 residues in the CDR3. Assay: immunoSEQ multiplex PCR; the TCRdb copy retains only in-frame clones and omits some. The sample holds 70,000 to 100,000 clones, 80% to 90% seen once. Sequenced material: CD4+ or CD8+ T cells sorted from blood, taken in a trial of the OX40 agonist ivuxolimab. V gene TRBV19 combines with J gene TRBJ2-3; D might be TRBD1 or TRBD2, each matching 5 bases. The sequence came from an adult with an advanced solid tumor such as melanoma, head and neck, liver or kidney cancer. Here the CDR3 DNA reads TGTGCCAGTGGCCCTCCCCAGGGCGAGGGGACGCAGTATTTT. Its translation: CASGPPQGEGTQYF.